The rows below give T cell receptor beta chains drawn from one sample of a study of shared clonotypes between healthy human individuals. The method was immunoSEQ multiplex PCR; TCRdb's version includes in-frame clones alone and lacks a portion of them. Of about 2.4 million clones listed, 80% to 95% are singletons. Input material: naive CD4+ T cells from PBMCs. The receptors derive from a man between 18 and 35 years old in good health. Some clones in this sample may be carry-over from other donors' samples. Both conserved end residues are part of each CDR3. A D gene is named only where the DNA matches it firmly. Part of the rows lack a size; the others show once, few, many or a class for expanded clones.

13	TRBD1	TRBV15	TRBJ2-4	.	CATSRAAGTGLDF	TGTGCCACCAGCAGAGCTGCCGGGACAGGGTTGGACTTC
16	TRBD2	TRBV5-1	TRBJ2-7	.	CASSLATSGRRGEQYF	TGCGCCAGCAGCTTGGCGACTAGCGGGAGAAGGGGCGAGCAGTACTTC
16	.	TRBV11-1	TRBJ1-5	.	CASSSYLGQSNQPQHF	TGTGCCAGCAGCTCCTACCTTGGACAGAGCAATCAGCCCCAGCATTTT
11	.	TRBV20-1	TRBJ1-1	few	CSAEVHTEAFF	TGCAGTGCTGAGGTCCACACTGAAGCTTTCTTT
15	.	TRBV5-1	TRBJ1-4	.	CASSAPTADNEKLFF	TGCGCCAGCAGCGCCCCGACAGCGGATAATGAAAAACTGTTTTTT
13	TRBD2	TRBV7-3	TRBJ2-7	.	CASSRTSGYEQYF	TGTGCCAGCAGCAGGACTAGCGGGTACGAGCAGTACTTC
13	.	TRBV30	TRBJ2-3	once	CAWSVRAPDTQYF	TGTGCCTGGAGTGTGAGAGCTCCAGATACGCAGTATTTT
14	TRBD1	TRBV5-1	TRBJ1-1	.	CASNRGDKNTEAFF	TGCGCCAGTAACAGGGGGGACAAGAACACTGAAGCTTTCTTT
15	TRBD1	TRBV28	TRBJ1-5	.	CASSGTGVGNQPQHF	TGTGCCAGCAGTGGCACAGGGGTGGGCAATCAGCCCCAGCATTTT
13	.	TRBV28	TRBJ2-7	.	CASSRWGVYEQYF	TGTGCCAGCAGCCGGTGGGGGGTTTACGAGCAGTACTTC
16	.	TRBV4-1	TRBJ1-5	.	CASSQDKDQRNQPQHF	TGCGCCAGCAGCCAAGATAAGGATCAACGGAATCAGCCCCAGCATTTT
17	TRBD2	TRBV7-9	TRBJ2-1	.	CASSPQAGREGRNEQFF	TGTGCCAGCAGCCCCCAGGCTGGGCGGGAGGGCCGCAATGAGCAGTTCTTC
16	TRBD1	TRBV5-6	TRBJ1-6	.	CASSFWTQGANPPLHF	TGTGCCAGCAGCTTTTGGACCCAGGGGGCAAATCCACCCCTCCACTTT
16	TRBD2	TRBV5-1	TRBJ2-3	.	CASSRLTSGREDTQYF	TGCGCCAGCAGCCGATTGACTAGCGGGAGGGAAGATACGCAGTATTTT
13	.	TRBV7-2	TRBJ1-1	.	CASSLRMNTEAFF	TGTGCCAGCAGCTTAAGGATGAACACTGAAGCTTTCTTT
12	.	TRBV2	TRBJ2-5	once	CASQSGGETQYF	TGTGCCAGCCAGTCTGGGGGCGAGACCCAGTACTTC
14	.	TRBV2	TRBJ1-1	.	CASSEALGGTEAFF	TGTGCCAGCAGTGAAGCGCTCGGGGGCACTGAAGCTTTCTTT
16	.	TRBV18	TRBJ1-1	.	CASSPNPSRRDTEAFF	TGTGCCAGCTCACCTAATCCTTCCAGGAGAGACACTGAAGCTTTCTTT
15	.	TRBV7-9	TRBJ1-5	.	CASSLQGDRNQPQHF	TGTGCCAGCAGCCTACAGGGCGATCGCAATCAGCCCCAGCATTTT
14	.	TRBV2	TRBJ2-3	.	CASSPVLGSDTQYF	TGTGCCAGCAGCCCCGTGCTGGGCTCAGATACGCAGTATTTT
14	.	TRBV7-8	TRBJ1-1	once	CASIPPGLVNEAFF	TGTGCCAGCATCCCTCCGGGTTTAGTAAATGAAGCTTTCTTT
14	TRBD1	TRBV7-2	TRBJ2-3	.	CAETGTGGTDTQYF	TGTGCCGAAACCGGGACAGGGGGCACAGATACGCAGTATTTT
14	.	TRBV5-4	TRBJ1-4	.	CASSAVGHGGELFF	TGTGCCAGCAGCGCCGTAGGACACGGTGGAGAACTGTTTTTT
14	.	TRBV28	TRBJ1-5	.	CASSFRVWNQPQHF	TGTGCCAGCAGTTTTCGGGTTTGGAATCAGCCCCAGCATTTT
15	.	TRBV7-8	TRBJ2-3	.	CASSLAGLAPLGQYF	TGTGCCAGCAGCTTAGCTGGGCTAGCGCCTCTGGGGCAGTATTTT
13	.	TRBV6-1	TRBJ1-4	.	CASSPQVGEKLFF	TGTGCCAGCAGCCCCCAGGTTGGTGAAAAACTGTTTTTT
19	.	TRBV11-2	TRBJ1-1	.	CASSLDRSQTGGSVTEAFF	TGTGCCAGCAGCTTAGATCGGTCCCAAACTGGCGGGAGTGTAACTGAAGCTTTCTTT
16	TRBD1	TRBV15	TRBJ1-5	.	CATSRVRTGILQPQHF	TGTGCCACCAGCAGAGTGAGGACAGGGATTTTGCAGCCCCAGCATTTT
16	TRBD2	TRBV7-9	TRBJ2-3	.	CASSLGLAGPTDTQYF	TGTGCCAGCAGCTTAGGACTAGCGGGACCCACAGATACGCAGTATTTT
14	.	TRBV5-1	TRBJ2-7	.	CASSLAGGPYEQYF	TGCGCCAGCAGCTTGGCCGGGGGACCCTACGAGCAGTACTTC
11	.	TRBV20-1	TRBJ1-3	.	CSAPVGYTIYF	TGCAGTGCCCCGGTCGGATACACCATATATTTT
15	.	TRBV30	TRBJ2-3	.	CAWSRTSPVTDTQYF	TGTGCCTGGAGCAGAACTAGTCCCGTCACAGATACGCAGTATTTT
14	.	TRBV9	TRBJ2-5	.	CASSVGIAEETQYF	TGTGCCAGCAGCGTAGGGATAGCGGAAGAGACCCAGTACTTC
14	.	TRBV2	TRBJ2-7	.	CASTGQGSSYEQYF	TGTGCCAGCACCGGGCAGGGGTCGTCCTACGAGCAGTACTTC
16	TRBD2	TRBV7-3	TRBJ2-1	.	CASSLGPAGGYNEQFF	TGTGCCAGCAGCTTAGGGCCAGCGGGGGGCTACAATGAGCAGTTCTTC
11	.	TRBV2	TRBJ1-2	.	CARVVGNGYTF	TGTGCCCGCGTTGTGGGGAATGGCTACACCTTC
17	.	TRBV15	TRBJ1-3	.	CATSGNPPLISGNTIYF	TGTGCCACCAGCGGAAACCCCCCTCTGATCTCTGGAAACACCATATATTTT
12	.	TRBV27	TRBJ1-6	.	CASRRLGSPLHF	TGTGCCAGCAGGAGGCTCGGGTCACCCCTCCACTTT
12	.	TRBV7-4	TRBJ2-2	.	CASRDEGGELFF	TGTGCCAGCAGGGATGAGGGCGGGGAGCTGTTTTTT
15	.	TRBV9	TRBJ2-1	.	CASSVARRGYNEQFF	TGTGCCAGCAGCGTAGCAAGGCGGGGCTACAATGAGCAGTTCTTC
13	.	TRBV6-1	TRBJ2-1	.	CASSRTRDNEQFF	TGTGCCAGCAGTAGGACCCGAGACAATGAGCAGTTCTTC
16	TRBD2	TRBV7-9	TRBJ2-3	.	CASSPRTSGSTDTQYF	TGTGCCAGCAGCCCCAGGACTAGCGGGAGCACAGATACGCAGTATTTT
16	TRBD2	TRBV9	TRBJ2-3	.	CASSPRTSGSTDTQYF	TGTGCCAGCAGCCCTCGGACTAGCGGGAGCACAGATACGCAGTATTTT
14	.	TRBV6-6	TRBJ1-1	.	CASRPPRGNTEAFF	TGTGCCAGCAGACCGCCCAGAGGGAACACTGAAGCTTTCTTT
18	TRBD1	TRBV28	TRBJ1-4	.	CASSLGLGQGVTNEKLFF	TGTGCCAGCAGTTTGGGGTTGGGACAGGGGGTTACTAATGAAAAACTGTTTTTT
14	.	TRBV6-4	TRBJ1-2	.	CASSDSSTGYGYTF	TGTGCCAGCAGTGACTCTTCGACGGGATATGGCTACACCTTC
13	.	TRBV4-3	TRBJ2-3	.	CASSQVSRGTQYF	TGCGCCAGCAGCCAAGTCAGCCGGGGTACGCAGTATTTT
16	.	TRBV18	TRBJ1-4	.	CASSPNPPATNEKLFF	TGTGCCAGCTCACCGAATCCCCCTGCAACTAATGAAAAACTGTTTTTT
16	.	TRBV15	TRBJ2-7	.	CATSRGGQVGSYEQYF	TGTGCCACCAGCCGGGGGGGACAGGTTGGGTCCTACGAGCAGTACTTC
16	.	TRBV7-8	TRBJ1-1	.	CASSLKSPWRNTEAFF	TGTGCCAGCAGCTTAAAAAGTCCCTGGAGGAACACTGAAGCTTTCTTT
14	TRBD1	TRBV7-9	TRBJ2-7	.	CASSRQGVISEQYF	TGTGCCAGCAGCCGACAGGGGGTAATCTCCGAGCAGTACTTC
13	.	TRBV12-5	TRBJ1-1	few	CASGLQGNTEAFF	TGTGCTAGTGGTTTGCAGGGGAACACTGAAGCTTTCTTT
15	TRBD2	TRBV27	TRBJ2-2	.	CASSLVTGGPGELFF	TGTGCCAGCAGTTTGGTGACGGGAGGGCCCGGGGAGCTGTTTTTT
14	.	TRBV30	TRBJ1-5	few	CAWSVMTVEQPQHF	TGTGCCTGGAGTGTAATGACAGTGGAGCAGCCCCAGCATTTT
15	.	TRBV7-8	TRBJ2-2	.	CASSLVPGYTGELFF	TGTGCCAGCAGCTTAGTTCCAGGGTACACCGGGGAGCTGTTTTTT